This TCR beta chain is drawn from a study of T cells in Graves' hyperthyroidism and ophthalmopathy. The CDR3 has 16 residues. V dropped 1 base and J dropped 2; count of bases not matched to a gene: 8. Germline CDR1 SGHRS, CDR2 YFSETQ. RNA transcripts provided the source from which TCR beta CDR3 regions were amplified. RT-PCR in the first round (using the HTBI primer set) targeted the TCR CDR3. A single record per CDR3 protein comes from TCRdb applying MiXCR to the multiplex PCR reads. The repertoire consists of approximately 600,000 distinct CDR3 sequences, with 15% to 20% occurring once and the leading ten covering over 3.5%. Clinical symptoms, serum thyroxine and TRAb, thyroid ultrasound and orbital computed tomography together formed the diagnostic basis. Fresh peripheral blood, around 10 ml of it, supplied the PBMCs.

V usage is TRBV5-1 and J usage is TRBJ2-7, with TRBD1 matching 8 bases. This clonotype was obtained from a woman under 40 with Graves' hyperthyroidism. The sample comprised blood. This CDR3 is CASSLTPGTGTYEQYF. Written as DNA, the CDR3 is TGCGCCAGCAGCTTGACTCCCGGGACAGGAACCTACGAGCAGTACTTC.